These T cell receptor beta chains were read from a single sample in a study of cytomegalovirus exposure and HLA in healthy donors. TCRdb's table, derived via immunoSEQ multiplex PCR, lists solely in-frame clones and lacks some. In the table there are about 160,000 clones, more than 75% of which are singletons. Input material: PBMCs. The receptors originated from a girl under 18 in good health and CMV-seropositive. CDR3s include the opening cysteine and the closing phenylalanine or tryptophan. The D gene is left open where the match is weak. Clone size is not always given. Where it is, it says once, few, many or a class for expanded clones.

TRBV7-2	NA	NA	TRBJ2-7	CATGGGDDEQYF	TGTGCCACCGGGGGTGGGGATGACGAGCAGTACTTC
TRBV10-3	NA	NA	TRBJ2-1	CAISEKRVLNEQFF	TGTGCCATCAGTGAAAAGCGGGTTCTGAATGAGCAGTTCTTC
TRBV4-3	NA	NA	TRBJ2-3	CASSQAAEDTQYF	TGCGCCAGCAGCCAAGCCGCGGAAGATACGCAGTATTTT
TRBV14	TRBD1	NA	TRBJ1-2	CASSQWDRTYGYTF	TGTGCCAGCAGCCAATGGGACAGGACCTATGGCTACACCTTC
TRBV2	NA	NA	TRBJ2-1	CASSPQTGYNEQFF	TGTGCCAGCAGTCCGCAGACAGGTTACAATGAGCAGTTCTTC
TRBV10-3	TRBD1	NA	TRBJ2-7	CATGLTGAYEQYF	TGTGCCACCGGACTGACAGGGGCCTACGAGCAGTACTTC
TRBV18	TRBD1	NA	TRBJ1-1	CASSPIGGTAEAFF	TGTGCCAGCTCACCCATTGGGGGGACAGCTGAAGCTTTCTTT
TRBV28	TRBD1	NA	TRBJ1-5	CASSLGDRENQPQHF	TGTGCCAGCAGTTTGGGGGACAGGGAAAATCAGCCCCAGCATTTT
TRBV11-2	TRBD2	NA	TRBJ2-1	CASSLGGTGGYNEQFF	TGTGCCAGCAGCTTAGGGGGGACGGGAGGCTACAATGAGCAGTTCTTC
TRBV15	TRBD1	NA	TRBJ2-1	CATSKYPQGATHEQFF	TGTGCCACCAGCAAATACCCACAGGGGGCTACCCATGAGCAGTTCTTC
TRBV6-1	NA	NA	TRBJ2-7	CASTLTGYEQYF	TGTGCCAGCACCCTAACAGGCTACGAGCAGTACTTC
TRBV28	NA	NA	TRBJ1-4	CASSTVTGNEKLFF	TGTGCCAGCAGTACCGTTACAGGGAATGAAAAACTGTTTTTT
TRBV5-4	NA	once	TRBJ2-3	CASSQTTGWPAGRTDTQYF	TGTGCCAGCAGTCAAACGACAGGGTGGCCGGCGGGACGCACAGATACGCAGTATTTT
TRBV28	TRBD2	once	TRBJ2-5	CASSLFGGLAGGRYETQYF	TGTGCCAGCAGTTTATTTGGCGGGCTAGCGGGGGGGCGGTATGAGACCCAGTACTTC
TRBV2	TRBD2	NA	TRBJ2-5	CASTLAVKETQYF	TGTGCCAGCACCCTAGCGGTAAAAGAGACCCAGTACTTC
TRBV6-4	NA	NA	TRBJ1-3	CASSDSSMICGFGMGNTIYF	TGTGCCAGCAGTGACTCAAGTATGATTTGCGGGTTCGGGATGGGAAACACCATATATTTT
TRBV10-3	NA	NA	TRBJ2-1	CAIRGSLAAEQFF	TGTGCCATCAGAGGGTCCTTAGCGGCTGAGCAGTTCTTC
TRBV6-1	TRBD1	NA	TRBJ1-1	CASSAGQGAGENTEAFF	TGTGCCAGCAGTGCGGGACAGGGGGCTGGAGAAAACACTGAAGCTTTCTTT
TRBV6-6	TRBD1	NA	TRBJ2-7	CASSTRQGVSYEQYF	TGTGCCAGCAGTACTCGACAGGGCGTTAGCTACGAGCAGTACTTC
TRBV15	NA	once	TRBJ1-5	CATSRALDIWQPQHF	TGTGCCACCAGCAGAGCCTTAGACATCTGGCAGCCCCAGCATTTT
TRBV29-1	TRBD1	NA	TRBJ1-5	CSVVVAGGLGNQPQHF	TGCAGCGTTGTAGTGGCAGGGGGCTTGGGCAATCAGCCCCAGCATTTT
TRBV4-1	TRBD2	NA	TRBJ2-3	CASSQVAGLADTDTQYF	TGCGCCAGCAGCCAAGTCGCGGGACTAGCGGACACAGATACGCAGTATTTT
TRBV6-1	TRBD2	NA	TRBJ2-7	CASNGLAGAHEQYF	TGTGCCAGCAATGGACTAGCGGGAGCGCACGAGCAGTACTTC
TRBV5-4	NA	NA	TRBJ2-3	CAHGGGPDTQYF	TGTGCTCACGGGGGAGGTCCAGATACGCAGTATTTT
TRBV5-1	TRBD1	few	TRBJ2-5	CASSGGTGEETQYF	TGCGCCAGCAGCGGGGGGACAGGGGAAGAGACCCAGTACTTC
TRBV5-4	TRBD1	NA	TRBJ1-1	CASSRRTGVRPLAEAFF	TGTGCCAGCAGCCGGCGGACAGGGGTTCGTCCGTTGGCTGAAGCTTTCTTT
TRBV2	NA	NA	TRBJ2-7	CASSEAGLLYEQYF	TGTGCCAGCAGTGAAGCGGGACTGCTCTACGAGCAGTACTTC
TRBV5-1	NA	NA	TRBJ1-1	CASSLAEGGSTEAFF	TGCGCCAGCAGCTTGGCCGAGGGGGGGAGCACTGAAGCTTTCTTT
TRBV7-2	TRBD1	NA	TRBJ1-1	CASSLPLFSTGSSTEAFF	TGTGCCAGCAGCTTACCCCTGTTTTCGACAGGGTCGAGCACTGAAGCTTTCTTT
TRBV10-2	TRBD1	NA	TRBJ2-5	CATGQESETQYF	TGCGCCACCGGACAGGAAAGCGAGACCCAGTACTTC
TRBV18	TRBD1	NA	TRBJ2-7	CASSPSGQGYEQYF	TGTGCCAGCTCACCTAGCGGACAGGGCTACGAGCAGTACTTC
TRBV10-1	TRBD2	few	TRBJ2-5	CASSEGLAGSRLETQYF	TGCGCCAGCAGTGAGGGGCTAGCGGGCTCGAGGCTAGAGACCCAGTACTTC
TRBV11-3	TRBD1	few	TRBJ2-3	CASSPRTGATDTQYF	TGTGCCAGCAGCCCGCGGACAGGAGCCACAGATACGCAGTATTTT
TRBV6-6	NA	NA	TRBJ1-5	CASSHRGSNQPQHF	TGTGCCAGCAGCCATCGGGGGAGCAATCAGCCCCAGCATTTT
TRBV27	NA	NA	TRBJ1-5	CASRGLPWGGNQPQHF	TGTGCCAGCAGGGGGCTCCCGTGGGGTGGCAATCAGCCCCAGCATTTT
TRBV5-8	NA	NA	TRBJ2-5	CASSSPAKTQYF	TGTGCCAGCAGCTCCCCCGCGAAGACCCAGTACTTC
TRBV2	TRBD1	NA	TRBJ2-2	CASSAPRGRRGELFF	TGCGCCAGCAGTGCGCCGAGGGGGCGTCGGGGGGAGCTGTTTTTT
TRBV28	NA	NA	TRBJ2-7	CASSRPGSSYEQYF	TGTGCCAGCAGTCGACCCGGGAGCTCCTACGAGCAGTACTTC
TRBV28	TRBD1	NA	TRBJ2-5	CASRRTGPGETQYF	TGTGCCAGCAGGAGGACAGGCCCGGGGGAGACCCAGTACTTC
TRBV7-9	NA	NA	TRBJ1-1	CASSSPPGGSLDAFF	TGTGCCAGCAGCTCCCCTCCGGGGGGATCGTTGGATGCTTTCTTT
TRBV27	TRBD2	NA	TRBJ2-5	CASSLSGKTQYF	TGTGCCAGCAGTTTAAGCGGGAAGACCCAGTACTTC
TRBV27	TRBD1	NA	TRBJ2-3	CASSLNRGQGTDTQYF	TGTGCCAGCAGTTTAAACAGGGGGCAAGGCACAGATACGCAGTATTTT
TRBV10-3	NA	NA	TRBJ2-3	CALRRDSGTDTQYF	TGTGCCCTACGGCGGGACTCGGGCACAGATACGCAGTATTTT
TRBV19	NA	NA	TRBJ2-7	CASSGDTSYEQYF	TGTGCCAGTAGCGGGGACACCTCCTACGAGCAGTACTTC
TRBV7-2	NA	NA	TRBJ1-5	CASSLESNQPQHF	TGTGCCAGCAGCTTGGAGAGCAATCAGCCCCAGCATTTT
TRBV2	NA	NA	TRBJ2-5	CASSEALRGGQETQYF	TGTGCCAGCAGTGAAGCGCTTCGAGGGGGCCAAGAGACCCAGTACTTC
TRBV4-1	NA	NA	TRBJ2-6	CASSQESAGANVLTF	TGCGCCAGCAGCCAAGAGTCAGCTGGGGCCAACGTCCTGACTTTC
TRBV5-4	TRBD2	NA	TRBJ2-2	CASSLALAGVLPNTGELFF	TGTGCCAGCAGCTTGGCCCTAGCGGGAGTATTGCCGAACACCGGGGAGCTGTTTTTT
TRBV2	NA	NA	TRBJ2-7	CASRNSYEQYF	TGTGCCAGCAGGAACAGCTACGAGCAGTACTTC
TRBV4-3	NA	NA	TRBJ2-3	CASSQVGSGKGSDTQYF	TGCGCCAGCAGCCAAGTGGGGAGTGGGAAGGGTTCAGATACGCAGTATTTT
TRBV27	TRBD1	NA	TRBJ2-1	CASSFTTGGSYNEQFF	TGTGCCAGCAGTTTCACGACAGGGGGCTCCTACAATGAGCAGTTCTTC
TRBV15	NA	few	TRBJ1-1	CATSRDRVRNTEAFF	TGTGCCACCAGCAGAGATCGTGTCAGGAACACTGAAGCTTTCTTT